Presented here are 4 T cell receptor beta chains from one specimen sequenced in a study of cytomegalovirus exposure and HLA in healthy donors. The PCR employed 60 Vbeta primers together with 13 Jbeta primers. Some clones are missing from TCRdb's copy, which holds only in-frame ones; the method was immunoSEQ multiplex PCR. The table lists under 150,000 clones, 79% of them singletons, with approximately 4.5% in the top ten. The specimen was PBMCs. The source of these receptors is a man aged 25 to 40 in good health and CMV-seropositive.

The chain recombines TRBV5-1 with TRBJ2-1; 7 positions agree with TRBD2. This CDR3 region has 15 residues. V lost 3 bases to trimming and J lost 1 base; unmatched junction nucleotides: 4. Germline V gene sequence: CDR1 SGHRS, CDR2 YFSETQ. Written as DNA, the CDR3 is TGCGCCAGCAGCTCCCGGGGGGTATCCTACAATGAGCAGTTCTTC. It specifies CASSSRGVSYNEQFF.

This clone was observed a few times. The CDR3 DNA follows: TGTGCCAGCAGCTTGAGACAGGGTAGGGGAGAGACCCAGTACTTC. Its protein product is CASSLRQGRGETQYF. The J gene is TRBJ2-5, the V gene TRBV7-2; TRBD1 matches 7 bases. The V gene end was trimmed by 3 bases and the J gene end by 4 bases; junction bases not matched to a gene: 8. CDR1 is SGHTA, CDR2 FQGNSA, per germline. The CDR3 runs to 15 residues.

This clone was detected a few times. The chain is built from TRBV7-9 and TRBJ1-1; unclear D gene. V lost 1 base and J lost 4, with 10 bases in between. The CDR3 runs to 14 residues. Germline loops: CDR1 SEHNR, CDR2 FQNEAQ (reference sequence). Here the CDR3 DNA reads TGTGCCAGCAGCTTAGTCGGGGAGGGCACTGAAGCTTTCTTT. Protein: CASSLVGEGTEAFF. Using reference TRBV7-9 and TRBJ1-1 for the parts outside the CDR3, the full variable domain is DTGVSQNPRHKITKRGQNVTFRCDPISEHNRLYWYRQTLGQGPEFLTYFQNEAQLEKSRLLSDRFSAERPKGSFSTLEIQRTEQGDSAMYLCASSLVGEGTEAFFGQGTRLTVV.

This clone was seen a handful of times. This chain links TRBV6-6 with TRBJ2-1, with D tentatively TRBD2 (5 bases). Looked up from germline, CDR1 is MNHNY and CDR2 is SVGAGI (reference sequence). The CDR3 contains 15 residues. V dropped 5 bases and J dropped 1 base, with 12 bases sitting between them. CDR3 amino acids: CASSPDSGSYNEQFF. The CDR3, as DNA: TGTGCCAGCAGTCCAGACTCGGGGTCCTACAATGAGCAGTTCTTC.